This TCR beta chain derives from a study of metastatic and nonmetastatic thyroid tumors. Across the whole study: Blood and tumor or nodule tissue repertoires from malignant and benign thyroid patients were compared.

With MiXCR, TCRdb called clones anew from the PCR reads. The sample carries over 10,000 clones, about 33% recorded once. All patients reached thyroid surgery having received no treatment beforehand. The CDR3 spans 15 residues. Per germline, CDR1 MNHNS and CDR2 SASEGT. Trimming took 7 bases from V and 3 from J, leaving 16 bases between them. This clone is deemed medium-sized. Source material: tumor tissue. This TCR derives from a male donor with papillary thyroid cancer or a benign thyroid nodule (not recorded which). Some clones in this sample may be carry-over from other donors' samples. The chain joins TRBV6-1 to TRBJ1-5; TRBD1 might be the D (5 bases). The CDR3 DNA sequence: TGTGCCAGCATCCCCGGGACGGACCCCAATCAGCCCCAGCATTTT. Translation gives CASIPGTDPNQPQHF.